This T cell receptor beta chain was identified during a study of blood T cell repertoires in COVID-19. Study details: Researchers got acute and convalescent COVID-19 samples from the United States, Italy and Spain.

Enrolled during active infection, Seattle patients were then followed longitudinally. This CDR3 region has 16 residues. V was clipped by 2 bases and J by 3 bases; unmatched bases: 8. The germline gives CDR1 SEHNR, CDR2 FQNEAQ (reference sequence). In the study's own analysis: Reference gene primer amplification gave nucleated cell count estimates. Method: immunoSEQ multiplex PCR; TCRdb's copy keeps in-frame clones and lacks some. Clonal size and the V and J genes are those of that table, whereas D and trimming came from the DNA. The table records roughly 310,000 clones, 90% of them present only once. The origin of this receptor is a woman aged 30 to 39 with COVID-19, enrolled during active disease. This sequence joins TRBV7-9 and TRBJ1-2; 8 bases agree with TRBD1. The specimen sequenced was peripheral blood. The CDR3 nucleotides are TGTGCCAGCAGCTTACCAGGGGGCGGGGTTGACTATGGCTACACCTTC. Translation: CASSLPGGGVDYGYTF.